This T cell receptor beta chain was sequenced for a study of shared clonotypes between healthy human individuals (dated by TCRdb to the early 2020s). A note on the overall study: The cohort included three men and a couple of women between 18 and 49 years of age. For each donor, CD4 naive and CD4 memory were each run on three plates, CD8 naive on two plates, and CD8 memory on one plate. The study deeply sequenced blood TCR repertoires of about five healthy adults to estimate repertoire size and the extent of clonotype sharing between individuals. Different laboratories and diverse techniques were used to prepare libraries and sequence TCR repertoires, to increase sequencing depth and limit assay-specific biases. Per donor, leukapheresis produced somewhere between about 0.85 and 10 billion PBMCs.

CD8 naive samples consisted of CD45RO-negative cells that were positively selected for CCR7, yielding a CD45RA+CCR7+ population without TemRA cells. The donors were healthy, HIV-negative adults who had no recently reported acute infections or vaccinations. Every donor was a Caucasian adult living in Nashville, Tennessee, USA. Blood was obtained by leukapheresis, after which PBMCs were separated by Ficoll-Histopaque density gradient centrifugation and cryopreserved in liquid nitrogen vapor phase. Analytical flow cytometry was used to check the purity and quantity of every magnetically sorted T cell population. Each sorted fraction had its genomic DNA isolated and then quantified by UV absorbance on a Nanodrop 2000c. CDR3 length: 15 amino acids, cysteine to phenylalanine. CDR3 DNA only is kept here, 45 bases in frame from base 1. Relative to germline, V is 5 bases shorter and J is 5 bases shorter, with 18 bases between their ends. CDR1 and CDR2 were assigned from the germline V gene as MDHEN and SYDVKM.

Using the deep immunoSEQ assay, TCR CDR3 regions were amplified from genomic DNA by multiplex PCR. Genomic DNA extracted from each cell subset was distributed evenly over all wells of several immunoSEQ 96-well plates, and each plate served as one replicate. Each replicate PCR for sorted subsets received roughly 0.2 ug genomic DNA, equal to about 30,000 T cell genomes. Purified libraries were measured with a Qubit 3.0 fluorometer, size-checked on a Bioanalyzer 2100, and measured again with the KAPA Library Quantification kit. Every immunoSEQ 96-well plate was sequenced on a separate single-read 150-cycle Illumina NextSeq 550 flow cell. The source study handled its data this way. Because the immunoSEQ output included only junctional sequences and no quality scores, the filtering could not be the same as the filtering used for full-length reads. To assign V/J genes and CDR3, sequences were annotated against IMGT germline references using PyIR, a Python wrapper for IgBLAST v1.9. Any read was removed if the V/J assignment was weak (E-value above 1e-6), the CDR3 was missing, or the read contained stop codons, out-of-frame junctions, or ambiguous translated residues. A V3J clonotype was defined by an identical inferred V gene, J gene, and CDR3 amino acid sequence. To compute the percentage overlap between repertoires, the number of shared unique clonotypes was divided by the size of the smaller repertoire. Richness of each repertoire was evaluated using RTK rarefaction, the Chao1 estimator, and Recon v2.1 estimates of unobserved clonotypes. OLGA was used to compute generation probabilities for all TCRbeta clonotypes that the gDNA method yielded from a handful of donors. Not all clones reach the TCRdb copy of this immuneACCESS table, which keeps in-frame sequences only. Checked studies attribute under half of the gap to unresolved V genes and leave the rest unexplained. That table furnishes V, J and clone size, whereas the DNA furnished D and trimming. The sample includes about 2.2 million clones, with around 93% observed a single time. Of the sample, 1.5% to 2% is held by the ten largest clones.

As concerns this clone: The specificity of this receptor is unknown. Nothing much larger sits one base from this clone, and base qualities are not available.

General findings and caveats noted by the study authors: Based on pairwise subsampling, the degree of clonotype sharing among donors was expected to be affected by sequencing depth. Sampling was restricted to blood, and TCR repertoires in tissue are likely to differ from TCR repertoires in blood. Clonotypes shared by all four sorted-subset donors showed higher generation probabilities than non-shared clonotypes. Larger estimated clonotype richness was generally found for naive subsets than for memory subsets. Because the study included a small number of donors, the genetic and exposure-history diversity represented was limited. Sharing across four donors was observed for around 5% of naive CD4, about 3.2% of naive CD8, over 2% of memory CD4, and about 0.4% of memory CD8 clonotypes. Rarefaction of sorted-subset datasets indicated incomplete sequencing despite the large sequencing depth.

The clonotype was recovered from a man aged 18 to 30 in good health. Some clones in this sample may be carry-over from other donors' samples. The sample taken for sequencing was naive CD8+ T cells from PBMCs. This sample's cell subset or site label indicates: CD45RA+CCR7+. The chain links TRBV28 with TRBJ2-5; the D element could tentatively be TRBD1 or TRBD2, as 7 bases agree for each. The nucleotide sequence reads TGTGCCAGCAGTCCCCGGCCAGGGGGGGACGAGACCCAGTACTTC. Translated, this is CASSPRPGGDETQYF.